The 3 T cell receptor beta chains in this list originate from one sample, sequenced in a study of cytomegalovirus exposure and HLA in healthy donors. Use of 60 Vbeta and 13 Jbeta primers characterized the PCR. The assay was immunoSEQ multiplex PCR, and TCRdb's table has in-frame clones only and misses some. The data contain approximately 170,000 clones, 75% of them singletons. The specimen sequenced was PBMCs. All receptors come from a male donor in good health and CMV-seronegative.

This CDR3 reads CASSPDRGGLGTQYF. The CDR3 coding sequence is TGTGCCAGCAGCCCAGACCGTGGAGGGTTGGGGACCCAGTACTTC. The rearrangement joins TRBV13 to TRBJ2-5; the D gene is possibly TRBD2 (6 bases). Trimming removed 5 bases at V and 7 bases at J, with 20 bases between. The CDR3 consists of 15 residues. The germline CDR1 and CDR2 sequences are PRHDT and FYEKMQ (reference sequence).

This clone was counted between two and nine times. The genes are TRBV14 and TRBJ2-3; no clear D. Germline values: CDR1 SGHDN, CDR2 FVKESK. The V end was cut by 4 bases, the J end by 4 bases, with 9 bases between. CDR3 length: 13 residues. The CDR3 region has the DNA TGTGCCAGCAGCCCCTTTTATCCAGATACGCAGTATTTT. Protein: CASSPFYPDTQYF.

The V and J genes are TRBV7-8 and TRBJ2-7, with 7 bases that match TRBD2. In germline, CDR1 is SGHVS, CDR2 FQNEAQ. The CDR3 covers 14 residues. V lost 6 bases, J lost 3 bases, and 8 bases stayed unmatched. CDR3 sequence: CASSAGVLLYEQYF. The CDR3 DNA reads TGTGCCAGCAGTGCGGGAGTCCTACTCTACGAGCAGTACTTC.